Reported below is one T cell receptor beta chain. At one end the junction does not follow the germline gene, possibly because of a read error. Chemo-refractory metastatic non-small-cell lung cancer patients received focal radiation with ipilimumab CTLA-4 blockade. Produced via immunoSEQ multiplex PCR; TCRdb's table is partial and in-frame only. Among 78,000 or so clones listed, roughly 86% were seen once. The data derive from a study of radiotherapy plus CTLA-4 blockade in lung cancer. Study background: More than 15% of patients responded objectively, and roughly 30% achieved disease control.

The CDR3 loop spans 14 amino acids. Germline V lookup: CDR1 SGHVS, CDR2 FNYEAQ. V gene TRBV7-6 combines with J gene TRBJ2-7, with D tentatively TRBD2 (7 bases). Material: peripheral blood, obtained from a patient treated with radiotherapy plus ipilimumab. This TCR came from a human donor with non-small cell lung cancer who had stable disease on radiotherapy plus ipilimumab. The CDR3 DNA reads TGTACCAGCAGCCTCACGGGGGGCCACGGCGAGCAGTACTTC. It translates to CTSSLTGGHGEQYF.